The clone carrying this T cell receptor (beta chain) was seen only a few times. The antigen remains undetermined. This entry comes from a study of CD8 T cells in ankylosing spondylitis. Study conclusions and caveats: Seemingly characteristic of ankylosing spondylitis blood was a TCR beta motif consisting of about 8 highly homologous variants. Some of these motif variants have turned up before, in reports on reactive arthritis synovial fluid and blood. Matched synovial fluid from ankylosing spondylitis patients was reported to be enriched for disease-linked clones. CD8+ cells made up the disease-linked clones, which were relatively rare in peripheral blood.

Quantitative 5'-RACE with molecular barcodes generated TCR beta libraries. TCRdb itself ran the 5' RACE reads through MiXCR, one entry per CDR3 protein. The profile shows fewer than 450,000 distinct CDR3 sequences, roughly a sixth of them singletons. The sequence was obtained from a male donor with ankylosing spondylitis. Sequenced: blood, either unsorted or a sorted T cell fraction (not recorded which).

CDR3 residues: CSARDLSIGHYGYTF. The CDR3 nucleotides are TGCAGTGCCAGGGACCTTTCGATCGGGCACTATGGCTACACCTTC. The V gene is TRBV20-1, the J gene TRBJ1-2, with D maybe TRBD1 (5 bases). Trimming took 6 bases from V and 3 from J, leaving 20 bases between them. Germline V CDR1 and CDR2: DFQATT, SNEGSKA (reference sequence). The CDR3 length is 15 residues.